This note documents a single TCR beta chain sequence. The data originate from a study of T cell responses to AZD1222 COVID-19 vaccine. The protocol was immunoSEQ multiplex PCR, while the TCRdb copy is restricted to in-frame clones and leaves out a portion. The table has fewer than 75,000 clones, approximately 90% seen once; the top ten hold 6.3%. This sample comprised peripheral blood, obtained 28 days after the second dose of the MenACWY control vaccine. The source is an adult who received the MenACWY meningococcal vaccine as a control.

CDR3 nucleotides: TGCGCCAGCAGTTACGGACAGAACACTGAAGCTTTCTTT. This codes for CASSYGQNTEAFF. This chain connects TRBV5-1 to TRBJ1-1; the D gene is possibly TRBD1 (5 bases). This CDR3 has 13 residues. The ends were cut back, 5 bases at V and 1 base at J, with 9 bases in the middle. CDR1 is SGHRS, CDR2 YFSETQ, per germline.